Described below is a single TCR beta chain sequence and its context. The antigen remains unidentified. The data were taken from a study of beta chain features in type 1 diabetes. Across the study: Sorted cells from all samples, numbering 95 million to 140 million, were examined. General study results and limits: Significant though moderate, a shortening of TCRB CDR3s appeared in all four CD4+ subsets of Type 1 diabetes patients.

Every bit of the isolated RNA underwent reverse transcription, so sequencing read expressed TCRB transcripts. Generated by immunoSEQ multiplex PCR, the TCRdb table keeps only in-frame clones and is missing some. Of approximately 150,000 clones listed, roughly 10% are singletons. Sequenced input: central memory CD4+ T cells from blood. This sequence originates from a man aged 25-45 years with type 1 diabetes.

The CDR3 loop reads CASSQVGNTEAFF. DNA for the CDR3: TGTGCCAGCAGCCAAGTCGGGAACACTGAAGCTTTCTTT. The rearrangement links TRBV14 to TRBJ1-1; D uncertain. The germline gives CDR1 SGHDN, CDR2 FVKESK. The CDR3 contains 13 residues. Trimming took off 1 base at V and 1 base at J, with 4 bases between the two ends.